These 2 T cell receptor beta chains were sequenced from one sample in a study of CD8 T cells in ankylosing spondylitis. Antigens of these TCRs are unknown. TCRdb re-analysed the 5' RACE reads in MiXCR, keeping a single row per CDR3 protein. The sample has roughly 700,000 distinct CDR3 sequences, 15% to 20% seen once; the top ten hold 19%. Study results and caveats: Under 10 highly homologous variants formed a TCR beta motif that appeared characteristic of ankylosing spondylitis blood.

The specimen sequenced was blood, either unsorted or a sorted T cell fraction (not recorded which). The receptor source for this set is a male donor with ankylosing spondylitis.

V gene TRBV4-3 combines with J gene TRBJ2-7; the match to TRBD1 covers 8 bases. Per germline, CDR1 LGHNA and CDR2 YSLEER. The CDR3 consists of 18 residues. Unmatched junction bases numbered 12, after V lost 0 bases and J lost 2 bases. CDR3 nucleotide sequence: TGCGCCAGCAGCCAAGAAATGACGACAGGGGTTACGACCTACGAGCAGTACTTC. Translation gives CASSQEMTTGVTTYEQYF.

The sample holds a few counts of this clonotype. This chain uses TRBV20-1 with TRBJ2-7; 9 bases agree with TRBD1. V gave up 3 bases and J gave up 6 bases; unmatched junction bases: 15. CDR3 length equals 16 residues. The germline V gene has CDR1 DFQATT and CDR2 SNEGSKA (reference sequence). CDR3 coding DNA: TGCAGTGCTAGCCCACACCGGGACAGGGAGTTCGGCGAGCAGTACTTC. This gives the protein CSASPHRDREFGEQYF.